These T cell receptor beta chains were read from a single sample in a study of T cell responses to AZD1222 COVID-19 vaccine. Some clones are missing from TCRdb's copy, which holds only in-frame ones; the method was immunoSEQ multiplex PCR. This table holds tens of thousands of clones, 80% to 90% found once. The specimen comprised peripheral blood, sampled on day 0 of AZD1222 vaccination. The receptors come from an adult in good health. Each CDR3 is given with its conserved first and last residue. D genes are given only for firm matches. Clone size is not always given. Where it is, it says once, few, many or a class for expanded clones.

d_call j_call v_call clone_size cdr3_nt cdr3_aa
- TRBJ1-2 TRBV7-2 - TGTGCCAGCAGCTTAGCCCAGGTTCGGAATTATGGCTACACCTTC CASSLAQVRNYGYTF
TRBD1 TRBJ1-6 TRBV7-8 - TGTGCCAGCAGCCTGGGGGACAGGGGGCATTCACCCCTCCACTTT CASSLGDRGHSPLHF
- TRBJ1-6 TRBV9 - TGTGCCAGCAACCCGCGGGTGAATTCACCCCTCCACTTT CASNPRVNSPLHF
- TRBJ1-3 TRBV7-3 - TGTGCCAGCAGTGAACAAGCTGGAAACACCATATATTTT CASSEQAGNTIYF
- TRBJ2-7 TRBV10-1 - TGCGCCAGCAAGAGGTCAGGGTCCTACGAGCAGTACTTC CASKRSGSYEQYF
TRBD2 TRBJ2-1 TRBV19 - TGTGCCAGTAGTATGGGGGGACTAGCGGGAATCTCCAATGAGCAGTTCTTC CASSMGGLAGISNEQFF
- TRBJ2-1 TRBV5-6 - TGTGCCAGCAGCTTGGAACTAGTTCTCAATGAGCAGTTCTTC CASSLELVLNEQFF
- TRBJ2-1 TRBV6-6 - TGTGCCAGCAGAAGGCCTCAAGACAATGAGCAGTTCTTC CASRRPQDNEQFF
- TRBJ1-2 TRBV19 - TGTGCCAGCTCGGGACCACAGCGTCCCTATGGCTACACCTTC CASSGPQRPYGYTF
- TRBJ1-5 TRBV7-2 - TGTGCCAGCAGCCGCGAGACCGACAATCAGCCCCAGCATTTT CASSRETDNQPQHF
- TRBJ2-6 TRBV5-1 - TGCGCCAGCGGGGGTTCCGGGGCCAACGTCCTGACTTTC CASGGSGANVLTF
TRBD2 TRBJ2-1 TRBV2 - TGTGCCAGCAGTCGTCTAGCGGACCTTTCTGAGCAGTTCTTC CASSRLADLSEQFF
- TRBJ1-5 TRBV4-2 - TGTGCCAGCAGATGGTCGACAGGTCCCAATCAGCCCCAGCATTTT CASRWSTGPNQPQHF
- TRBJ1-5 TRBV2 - TGTGCCAGCAGGGACAGTTTCAGCAATCAGCCCCAGCATTTT CASRDSFSNQPQHF
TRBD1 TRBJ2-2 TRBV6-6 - TGTGCCAGCGCACAGGGGACCACCGGGGAGCTGTTTTTT CASAQGTTGELFF
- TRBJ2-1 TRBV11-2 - TGTGCCAGCAGCTCGACGATCCGGAGCTCCTACAATGAGCAGTTCTTC CASSSTIRSSYNEQFF
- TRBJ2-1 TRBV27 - TGTGCCAGCAGAACGGTGCAGCTCTCCTACAATGAGCAGTTCTTC CASRTVQLSYNEQFF
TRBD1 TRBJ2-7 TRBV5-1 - TGCGCCAGCAGCTTGGACAGGGGCGAGCAGTACTTC CASSLDRGEQYF
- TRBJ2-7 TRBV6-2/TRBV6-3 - TGTGCCAGCAGCCGACCTGGGACCGACTACTCCTACGAGCAGTACTTC CASSRPGTDYSYEQYF
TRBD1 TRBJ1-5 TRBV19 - TGTGCCAGTAGTATAGGAAGGGTACAGGGGAAGGTTAGCAATCAGCCCCAGCATTTT CASSIGRVQGKVSNQPQHF
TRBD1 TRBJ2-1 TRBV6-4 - TGTGCCAGCAGTGCCGGGACAGGGTCCAATGAGCAGTTCTTC CASSAGTGSNEQFF
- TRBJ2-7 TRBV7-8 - TGTGCCAGCAGGAATTTAACGCGTTTGGAGCAGTACTTC CASRNLTRLEQYF
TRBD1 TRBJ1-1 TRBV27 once TGTGCCAGCAGTAACAACAGGGGAGCTGAAGCTTTCTTT CASSNNRGAEAFF
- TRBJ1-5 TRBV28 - TGTGCCAGCAGTATGAATCAGCCCCAGCATTTT CASSMNQPQHF
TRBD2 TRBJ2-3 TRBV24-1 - TGTGCCACAGCGGGAGGCACAGATACGCAGTATTTT CATAGGTDTQYF
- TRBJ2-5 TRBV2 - TGTGCCAGCAGTGGGGCTAAATCCCTCGGGACCCAGTACTTC CASSGAKSLGTQYF
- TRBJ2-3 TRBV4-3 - TGCGCCAGCAGCCAGGGTCCCCTAGGTGGTGATACGCAGTATTTT CASSQGPLGGDTQYF
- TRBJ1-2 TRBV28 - TGTGCCAGCTCCTACCGGGCAGAGTATGGCTACACCTTC CASSYRAEYGYTF
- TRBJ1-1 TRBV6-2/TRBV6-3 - TGTGCCAGCAGTTGGACCGGGGGTAACACTGAAGCTTTCTTT CASSWTGGNTEAFF
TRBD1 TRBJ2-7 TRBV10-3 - TGTGCCACCATTCGACAGGGGGCTGAGGAGCAGTACTTC CATIRQGAEEQYF
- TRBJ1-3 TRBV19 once TGTGCCAGTAGTATAGATGGTCGCGGTTCTGGAAACACCATATATTTT CASSIDGRGSGNTIYF
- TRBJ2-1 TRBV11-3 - TGTGCCAGCAGCGGCTCCTACAATGAGCAGTTCTTC CASSGSYNEQFF
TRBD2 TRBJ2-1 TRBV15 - TGTGCCACCAGCAGAGATCCTAGCGGGAGCCACAATGAGCAGTTCTTC CATSRDPSGSHNEQFF
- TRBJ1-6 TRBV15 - TGTGCCACCAGCAGATTCCCGCGACGGACCTATAATTCACCCCTCCACTTT CATSRFPRRTYNSPLHF
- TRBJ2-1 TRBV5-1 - TGCGCCAGCAGCTACGACGGGATCCTTGACAATGAGCAGTTCTTC CASSYDGILDNEQFF
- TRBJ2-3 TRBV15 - TGTGCCACCAGCAGAGACTATACCAGTGGGACAGATACGCAGTATTTT CATSRDYTSGTDTQYF
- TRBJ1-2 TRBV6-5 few TGTGCCAGCAGGTCGACCTCTCCGGGACGTGACTTCACCTTC CASRSTSPGRDFTF
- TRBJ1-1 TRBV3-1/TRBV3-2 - TGTGCCAGCAGCCAAGGAAGACAGTTCACTGAAGCTTTCTTT CASSQGRQFTEAFF
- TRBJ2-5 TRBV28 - TGTGCCAGCAGTTTAAGGGAGACCCAGTACTTC CASSLRETQYF
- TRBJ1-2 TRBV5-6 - TGTGCCAGCAGCACGAACAGGCATGGCTACACCTTC CASSTNRHGYTF
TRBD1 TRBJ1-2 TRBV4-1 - TGCGCCAGCAGCCAAGATCCCCGACAGGGAGTAGGCTACACCTTC CASSQDPRQGVGYTF
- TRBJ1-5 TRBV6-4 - TGTGCCAGCAGTGACTCGGCAGGGAGCAATCAGCCCCAGCATTTT CASSDSAGSNQPQHF